This T cell receptor beta chain was identified in a study of blood T cell repertoires in COVID-19. Study-wide background: The samples span acute and convalescent COVID-19 from the United States, Italy and Spain. The analysed material was cDNA or gDNA that came from T cells, B-cell-depleted T cells, or PBMCs.

In germline, CDR1 is SGHAT, CDR2 FQNNGV. The CDR3 is made up of 11 amino acids. Deletions cut 7 bases from V and 6 bases from J, with 8 bases between. As processed by the authors: Scientists estimated how many nucleated cells there were by amplifying reference gene primers. The protocol was immunoSEQ multiplex PCR, while the TCRdb copy is restricted to in-frame clones and leaves out a portion. D and trimming were read from the DNA, whereas the V and J calls and clone size are those reported in that table. The sample holds approximately 100,000 clones, roughly nine tenths seen once. The receptor was derived from a human donor in a cohort sampled during active COVID-19. The gene calls are TRBV11-2 and TRBJ2-3; the D is unclear. Input material: peripheral blood. CDR3 sequence reads: CASTFMDTQYF. CDR3 in DNA: TGTGCCAGCACCTTTATGGATACGCAGTATTTT.